The 13 T cell receptor beta chains presented below share a single source sample, sequenced in a study of T cells in Graves' hyperthyroidism and ophthalmopathy. Authors of the study amplified TCR beta CDR3 regions from RNA transcripts. In the first-round RT-PCR of the TCR CDR3, the HTBI primer set was used. TCRdb independently ran MiXCR on the multiplex PCR reads; one entry per CDR3 protein. Of 250,000 or so distinct CDR3 sequences detected, 15% appear once; the ten largest clones hold under 35%. Sequencing was performed on blood. The receptors were sampled from a woman between 50 and 59 years old with Graves' hyperthyroidism that later progressed to Graves' ophthalmopathy.

This clonotype showed up many times. V and J are TRBV20-1 and TRBJ2-7, with no clear D. CDR3 length: 13 residues. Per the germline V gene, CDR1 is DFQATT and CDR2 is SNEGSKA (reference sequence). Trimming took off 1 base at V and 2 bases at J, with 9 bases between the two ends. CDR3 in amino acids: CSARGNGPYEQYF. The CDR3 DNA is TGCAGTGCTAGAGGGAACGGCCCCTACGAGCAGTACTTC.

There are a few counts of this clonotype. The V gene is TRBV20-1, the J gene TRBJ2-7; 12 bases map to TRBD1. The CDR3 is made up of 16 amino acids. The germline gives CDR1 DFQATT, CDR2 SNEGSKA (reference sequence). The trim removed 1 base at V and 6 bases at J, leaving 10 bases unmatched. The CDR3 nucleotides are TGCAGTGCTAGAGGGGGGGTCTGGGACAGGGGGCGCGAGCAGTACTTC. It translates to CSARGGVWDRGREQYF.

At least ten counts were recorded for this clonotype. CDR3 in DNA: TGTGCCTGGCTCAAAAACACTGAAGCTTTCTTT. Its protein is CAWLKNTEAFF. The V and J genes are TRBV30 and TRBJ1-1; no clear D gene. This CDR3 region has 11 residues. Germline V CDR1 and CDR2: GTSNPN, SVGIG (reference sequence). Deletions cut 5 bases from V and 2 bases from J, with 6 bases between.

This clonotype showed up just a few times. The chain uses TRBV6-1 and TRBJ2-1; 8 bases are a match to TRBD2. Germline CDR1 and CDR2: MNHNS and SASEGT. The J segment lost 10 bases and the V segment lost 6 bases, leaving 5 bases of the junction unmatched. The CDR3 sequence is 12 residues long. The CDR3 sequence is CASRGLVSEQFF. CDR3 DNA sequence: TGTGCCAGCAGGGGACTAGTAAGCGAGCAGTTCTTC.

The chain carries TRBV24-1 and TRBJ1-5; D is unclear. Trimming took 4 bases from V and 2 from J, leaving 14 bases between them. This CDR3 spans 16 amino acids. The germline V gene has CDR1 KGHDR and CDR2 SFDVKD. This CDR3 is CATSEGYIEGNQPQHF. The DNA for the CDR3 is TGTGCCACCAGTGAGGGTTACATTGAGGGCAATCAGCCCCAGCATTTT.

This clonotype has at least ten counts. The V call is TRBV2, the J call TRBJ1-4; D is uncertain. Germline V gives CDR1 SNHLY, CDR2 FYNNEI. V was cut by 7 bases and J by 8 bases, with 8 bases left in between. There are 11 residues in the CDR3. CDR3 in DNA: TGTGCCAGCACCGATGAGGAAAAACTGTTTTTT. Encoded protein: CASTDEEKLFF.

This clonotype has at least ten counts. The CDR3 DNA sequence: TGCGCCAGCAGCTGGCCACAGGGATCGGGCGGAGGAACTGAAGCTTTCTTT. Translation gives CASSWPQGSGGGTEAFF. The rearrangement uses TRBV5-1 and TRBJ1-1, with a weak D call TRBD1 (6 bases). Germline V gives CDR1 SGHRS, CDR2 YFSETQ. The CDR3 runs to 17 residues. V lost 3 bases and J lost 5, with 23 bases in between.

This clonotype showed up many times. V usage is TRBV18 and J usage is TRBJ2-5; D is uncertain. The germline V and J ends were trimmed by 0 bases and 2 bases, with 7 bases remaining between them. Germline values: CDR1 KGHSH, CDR2 LQKENI. This CDR3 has 14 residues. The CDR3 loop is CASSPPMFQETQYF. CDR3 coding DNA: TGTGCCAGCTCACCACCGATGTTTCAAGAGACCCAGTACTTC.

A word on this clonotype: A much larger clone sits a single nucleotide away, making a read error possible. The CDR3 sequence: CASSLSARELLGTQYF. For the CDR3, the DNA is TGTGCCAGCAGTTTATCAGCGCGGGAGCTTTTGGGGACCCAGTACTTC. The chain has TRBV28 and TRBJ2-5, with 7 bases aligning to TRBD2. Germline loops: CDR1 MDHEN, CDR2 SYDVKM. This CDR3 has 16 amino acids. The V and J ends lost 1 base and 7 bases, in that order; junction bases with no gene match: 12.

This clonotype has at least ten counts. The chain links TRBV20-1 to TRBJ2-1; possible D gene TRBD1, 5 bases. CDR1 is DFQATT and CDR2 is SNEGSKA in the germline V gene (reference sequence). V was pared by 5 bases and J by 4 bases, with 15 bases between. This CDR3 spans 14 amino acids. CDR3 bases: TGCAGTGCTCGTAGGGGCCCTCTATACAATGAGCAGTTCTTC. Residues: CSARRGPLYNEQFF.

This clonotype was recorded many times. This chain uses TRBV2 with TRBJ2-1, with a tentative D call TRBD2 (5 bases). In germline, CDR1 is SNHLY, CDR2 FYNNEI. V shed 8 bases and J shed 3 bases, with 17 bases lying between them. This CDR3 spans 15 amino acids. The CDR3 DNA is TGTGCCAGCGGGAGATCATCTGACAACTACAATGAGCAGTTCTTC. This sequence encodes CASGRSSDNYNEQFF.

This clonotype has at least ten counts. V gene TRBV6-1 combines with J gene TRBJ1-2; D unresolved. The CDR3 runs to 11 residues. In germline, CDR1 is MNHNS, CDR2 SASEGT. The CDR3 spells CGSGENYGYTF. CDR3 DNA: TGTGGGTCCGGGGAAAACTATGGCTACACCTTC.

This clonotype was seen ten or more times. The V and J genes are TRBV2 and TRBJ2-7, with 11 bases identical to TRBD2. V shed 5 bases and J 4 bases; nucleotides not matched to a gene: 1. The germline V gene has CDR1 SNHLY and CDR2 FYNNEI. The CDR3 runs 13 residues. CDR3 DNA sequence: TGTGCCAGCAGTTGGACTAGCGGGTACGAGCAGTACTTC. It yields the protein CASSWTSGYEQYF.